The source of this T cell receptor beta chain is a study of blood T cell repertoires in COVID-19. Overall study: Both acute and convalescent COVID-19 samples were obtained from the United States, Italy and Spain.

In the authors' workflow: Reference gene primers were amplified, and this amplification served to estimate nucleated cell counts. TCRdb keeps only in-frame clones here, not all; method: immunoSEQ multiplex PCR. That table furnishes V, J and clone size, whereas the DNA furnished D and trimming. The sample lists tens of thousands of clones, 85% to 90% occurring once. Germline CDR1 reads SGDLS; CDR2 reads YYNGEE. This CDR3 is 15 amino acids long. V dropped 3 bases and J dropped 5; count of bases not matched to a gene: 5. This sequence originates from a man in his fifties with active COVID-19. V usage is TRBV9 and J usage is TRBJ2-1, with 10 nucleotides matching TRBD1. Sequencing input: peripheral blood. CDR3 coding DNA: TGTGCCAGCAGCGCAAGGACAGGGGGACACAATGAGCAGTTCTTC. Protein product: CASSARTGGHNEQFF. Looking up the rest from reference TRBV9 and TRBJ2-1 gives the full variable domain: DSGVTQTPKHLITATGQRVTLRCSPRSGDLSVYWYQQSLDQGLQFLIQYYNGEERAKGNILERFSAQQFPDLHSELNLSSLELGDSALYFCASSARTGGHNEQFFGPGTRLTVL.